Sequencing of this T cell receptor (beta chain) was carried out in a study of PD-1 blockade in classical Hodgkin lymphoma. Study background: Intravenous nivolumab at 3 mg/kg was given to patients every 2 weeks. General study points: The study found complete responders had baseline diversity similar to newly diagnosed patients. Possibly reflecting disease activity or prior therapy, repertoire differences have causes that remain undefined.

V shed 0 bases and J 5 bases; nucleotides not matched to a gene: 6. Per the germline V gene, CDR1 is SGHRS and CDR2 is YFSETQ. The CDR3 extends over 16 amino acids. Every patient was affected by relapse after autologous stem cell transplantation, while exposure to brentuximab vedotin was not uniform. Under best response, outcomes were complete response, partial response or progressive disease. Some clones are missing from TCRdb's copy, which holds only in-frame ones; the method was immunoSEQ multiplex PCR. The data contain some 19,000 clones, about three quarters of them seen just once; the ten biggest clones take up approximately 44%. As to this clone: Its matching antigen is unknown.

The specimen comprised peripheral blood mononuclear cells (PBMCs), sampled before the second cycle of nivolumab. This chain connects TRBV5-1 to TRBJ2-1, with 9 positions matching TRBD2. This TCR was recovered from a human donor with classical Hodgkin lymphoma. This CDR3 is CASSLVPSGENNEQFF. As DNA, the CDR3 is TGCGCCAGCAGCTTGGTTCCTAGCGGGGAAAACAATGAGCAGTTCTTC. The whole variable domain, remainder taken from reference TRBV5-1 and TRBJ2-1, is KAGVTQTPRYLIKTRGQQVTLSCSPISGHRSVSWYQQTPGQGLQFLFEYFSETQRNKGNFPGRFSGRQFSNSRSEMNVSTLELGDSALYLCASSLVPSGENNEQFFGPGTRLTVL.